The rows below give T cell receptor beta chains drawn from one sample of a study of blood T cell repertoires in COVID-19. Method: immunoSEQ multiplex PCR; TCRdb's copy keeps in-frame clones and lacks some. The sample holds some 290,000 clones, 87% seen once. The material sequenced was peripheral blood. The receptor source for this set is a woman aged 50 to 60 who had recovered from COVID-19. Each CDR3 is given with its conserved first and last residue. The D gene is left open where the match is weak. Size tells how often a clone was seen (once, few, many) or the class of an expanded clone, and some rows leave it out.

few | TRBD1 | TRBJ2-7 | TRBV7-9 | TGTGCCAGCAGCTGGACAGGCTACGAGCAGTACTTC | CASSWTGYEQYF
. | . | TRBJ1-5 | TRBV28 | TGTGCCAGCAGTTTACCAGGGGACGTATGGCCCCAGCATTTT | CASSLPGDVWPQHF
. | TRBD2 | TRBJ2-1 | TRBV4-2 | TGTGCCAGCAGCCAGGAACGACTAGCGCGGGAGCAGTTCTTC | CASSQERLAREQFF
. | . | TRBJ2-7 | TRBV18 | TGTGCCAGCTCACCAGACAGGTCTTCCTACGAGCAGTACTTC | CASSPDRSSYEQYF
few | . | TRBJ2-2 | TRBV5-6 | TGTGCCAGCAGCTTGTCGAGAGACTCAAACACCGGGGAGCTGTTTTTT | CASSLSRDSNTGELFF
. | . | TRBJ2-5 | TRBV19 | TGTGCCAGTAGTATAGAGGGCAGGTTCCCAGAGACCCAGTACTTC | CASSIEGRFPETQYF
. | . | TRBJ2-7 | TRBV5-1 | TGCGCCAGCGGGTGGACAGCAACCTACGAGCAGTACTTC | CASGWTATYEQYF
. | . | TRBJ1-3 | TRBV7-2 | TGTGCCAGCAGCTTAGCGGGCAGGTCCAATATCGGAAACACCATATATTTT | CASSLAGRSNIGNTIYF
. | . | TRBJ1-1 | TRBV25-1 | TGTGCCAGTCAACGGCAGGGCAGTGGATATACTGAAGCTTTCTTT | CASQRQGSGYTEAFF
. | . | TRBJ2-7 | TRBV4-3 | TGCGCCAGCAGCGACAGAGGAGAGATCCACGAGCAGTACTTC | CASSDRGEIHEQYF
. | . | TRBJ1-3 | TRBV6-2/TRBV6-3 | TGTGCCAGCAGTTATACAGGCGCCTCTGGAAACACCATATATTTT | CASSYTGASGNTIYF
. | TRBD1 | TRBJ1-4 | TRBV30 | TGTGCCTGGGGGCGCGGGACAGGGGGATATGAAAAACTGTTTTTT | CAWGRGTGGYEKLFF
. | . | TRBJ1-6 | TRBV7-9 | TGTGCCAGCAGCTCCGGGGGGACCCCCCTCCACTTT | CASSSGGTPLHF
. | . | TRBJ2-7 | TRBV28 | TGTGCCAGCAGTTTAGGGACATTCTCCTACGAGCAGTACTTC | CASSLGTFSYEQYF
. | . | TRBJ1-4 | TRBV30 | TGTGCCTGGAGTGTCGGAGGGGTCGAAAAACTGTTTTTT | CAWSVGGVEKLFF
. | . | TRBJ1-2 | TRBV6-2/TRBV6-3 | TGTGCCAGCAGTTACTTAAGATCTCGGACAGGCTACACCTTC | CASSYLRSRTGYTF
. | TRBD1 | TRBJ2-7 | TRBV6-5 | TGTGCCAGCAGTTCCGCACGGACAGGGGCGTTCTACGAGCAGTACTTC | CASSSARTGAFYEQYF
. | . | TRBJ2-7 | TRBV5-1 | TGCGCCAGCAGCTTGGCCCCCTCCTATTACGAGCAGTACTTC | CASSLAPSYYEQYF
. | . | TRBJ1-3 | TRBV4-3 | TGCGCCAGCAGCCAAGAATCCGCAAGCGGAAACACCATATATTTT | CASSQESASGNTIYF
. | . | TRBJ2-1 | TRBV19 | TGTGCCAGTAGTATCCTCCGGATATTAGAGGACAATGAGCAGTTCTTC | CASSILRILEDNEQFF
. | . | TRBJ1-2 | TRBV5-3 | TGTGCCAGAAGCTTGGCGAGACAGAACCCGGTTCGGTATGGCTACACCTTC | CARSLARQNPVRYGYTF
. | TRBD1 | TRBJ1-5 | TRBV24-1 | TGTGCCACCAGTGCAGGGGGGATACAGCCCCAGCATTTT | CATSAGGIQPQHF
. | TRBD2 | TRBJ2-5 | TRBV19 | TGTGCCAGTAGTACGGGGACTAGCGGACTCCGGCGAGAGACCCAGTACTTC | CASSTGTSGLRRETQYF
once | . | TRBJ1-1 | TRBV5-1 | TGCGCCAGCAGCCCCCAGGGGAACACTGAAGCTTTCTTT | CASSPQGNTEAFF
. | . | TRBJ2-3 | TRBV23-1 | TGCGCCAGCAGTCAATCAGAGCAGGGCAATTCCACAGATACGCAGTATTTT | CASSQSEQGNSTDTQYF
few | TRBD1 | TRBJ1-1 | TRBV19 | TGTGCCAGTAGTATAGTCGGGACAGGGAACACTGAAGCTTTCTTT | CASSIVGTGNTEAFF
. | . | TRBJ1-3 | TRBV10-2 | TGCGCCAGCAGTGAAAACCCCCGGGACACCATATATTTT | CASSENPRDTIYF
. | . | TRBJ1-2 | TRBV12-3/TRBV12-4 | TGTGCCAGCAGTTTGTCACAGACCTATGGCTACACCTTC | CASSLSQTYGYTF
. | . | TRBJ2-1 | TRBV5-1 | TGCGCCAGCAGGGGGGGTCAGAGCTACAATGAGCAGTTCTTC | CASRGGQSYNEQFF
. | . | TRBJ1-1 | TRBV7-8 | TGTGCCAGCAGCGCCTGGGGGCAAGGTGCTTTCTTT | CASSAWGQGAFF
. | TRBD2 | TRBJ2-5 | TRBV11-2 | TGTGCCAGCAGCTCGGCCCTAGCGGGGGCGGGTAGAGAGACCCAGTACTTC | CASSSALAGAGRETQYF
few | TRBD2 | TRBJ2-5 | TRBV9 | TGTGCCAGCAGACTACCTAGCGGGGGGTACCAAGAGACCCAGTACTTC | CASRLPSGGYQETQYF
once | . | TRBJ2-5 | TRBV5-8 | TGTGCCAGCAGCTTGCTAGGAGACCAAGAGACCCAGTACTTC | CASSLLGDQETQYF
. | . | TRBJ1-4 | TRBV5-1 | TGCGCCAGCAGCCCGGGGGGCAGGGATGATGAAAAACTGTTTTTT | CASSPGGRDDEKLFF
. | . | TRBJ1-2 | TRBV30 | TGTGCCTGGAAGGGGACTCGAGAGGATGGCTACACCTTC | CAWKGTREDGYTF
. | TRBD1 | TRBJ2-3 | TRBV5-6 | TGTGCCAGCAGCCTCCCCGGACAGGGGGCAGATACGCAGTATTTT | CASSLPGQGADTQYF
. | . | TRBJ1-2 | TRBV18 | TGTGCCAGCTTCATACACCCCGAGGAGCCTGTGGCTGGCTACACCTTC | CASFIHPEEPVAGYTF
. | TRBD2 | TRBJ2-7 | TRBV6-5 | TGTGCCAGCAATCTAGCGGGGGCCTCCTACGAGCAGTACTTC | CASNLAGASYEQYF
. | . | TRBJ1-5 | TRBV5-8 | TGTGCCAGCAGCTTGTCGCGGGCCCGAAGCAATCAGCCCCAGCATTTT | CASSLSRARSNQPQHF
. | . | TRBJ2-1 | TRBV3-1/TRBV3-2 | TGTGCCAGCAGCCAAGATTTGAGGCGACAGCGCAGCACGGATGAGCAGTTCTTC | CASSQDLRRQRSTDEQFF
few | TRBD1 | TRBJ1-1 | TRBV9 | TGTGCCAGCAGCGTGGGGACAGGGGAGAGAGCTTTCTTT | CASSVGTGERAFF
once | . | TRBJ1-2 | TRBV27 | TGTGCCAGCCACCCGGGGGGGCCTCTCTATGGCTACACCTTC | CASHPGGPLYGYTF
once | TRBD1 | TRBJ1-4 | TRBV18 | TGTGCCAGCTCACCTCGACAGGGTGGGCGCGAGCTAAAACTGTTTTTT | CASSPRQGGRELKLFF
. | TRBD2 | TRBJ2-3 | TRBV30 | TGTGCCTGGAGTTTAGCGGGGAACACAGATACGCAGTATTTT | CAWSLAGNTDTQYF
. | TRBD1 | TRBJ2-1 | TRBV20-1 | TGCAGTGCTGTGGGACAGGAGCAGTTCTTC | CSAVGQEQFF
. | . | TRBJ1-5 | TRBV27 | TGTGCCAGCAGTTTATCTACAGGGCCCAATCAGCCCCAGCATTTT | CASSLSTGPNQPQHF
. | TRBD1 | TRBJ1-1 | TRBV2 | TGTGCCAGCAGTGAAGGACAGGGTGGTCGAACTGAAGCTTTCTTT | CASSEGQGGRTEAFF
few | . | TRBJ1-1 | TRBV6-5 | TGTGCCAGCATGAGAGATACTGAAGCTTTCTTT | CASMRDTEAFF
few | TRBD2 | TRBJ2-5 | TRBV7-6 | TGTGCCAGCAGCTTAGACATTAGCGGGGGGGAAGAGACCCAGTACTTC | CASSLDISGGEETQYF
. | . | TRBJ1-2 | TRBV9 | TGTGCCAGCAGCGTAGGGGATCACGCGGGTGGCTACACCTTC | CASSVGDHAGGYTF
few | . | TRBJ1-5 | TRBV6-5 | TGTGCCAGCAGACACGACAGGATAGGGCAGCCCCAGCATTTT | CASRHDRIGQPQHF
. | TRBD2 | TRBJ2-3 | TRBV28 | TGTGCCAGCAGTTTCGCGGGAGTAGGGACAGATACGCAGTATTTT | CASSFAGVGTDTQYF
. | . | TRBJ2-1 | TRBV10-3 | TGTGCCGCGGGGGCGTCATATGAGCAGTTCTTC | CAAGASYEQFF
. | . | TRBJ1-4 | TRBV3-1/TRBV3-2 | TGTGCCAGCAGCCACAGGGGTGAAAAACTGTTTTTT | CASSHRGEKLFF
. | TRBD1 | TRBJ1-2 | TRBV6-1 | TGTGCCAGCAGCCCGGGGACAGGCGCCTATGGCTACACCTTC | CASSPGTGAYGYTF
. | TRBD1 | TRBJ2-2 | TRBV7-6 | TGTGCCAGCAGCTTCTGGACAGGGGACGACACCGGGGAGCTGTTTTTT | CASSFWTGDDTGELFF
. | . | TRBJ2-2 | TRBV2 | TGTGCCAGCAAACCAGTGAACACCGGGGAGCTGTTTTTT | CASKPVNTGELFF
. | . | TRBJ2-1 | TRBV7-2 | TGTGCCAGCAGCTTAGCGGCTGGAGACAATGAGCAGTTCTTC | CASSLAAGDNEQFF
. | . | TRBJ1-4 | TRBV30 | TGTGCCTGGAGTGTACTACGGACTGCAACTAATGAAAAACTGTTTTTT | CAWSVLRTATNEKLFF
. | TRBD1 | TRBJ1-5 | TRBV5-1 | TGCGCCAGCAGCTTAAATCCGTCGGACAGGGAGAATCAGCCCCAGCATTTT | CASSLNPSDRENQPQHF